Listed here are 17 T cell receptor beta chains from one sample, sequenced in a study of blood T cell repertoires in COVID-19. The table came from immunoSEQ multiplex PCR; TCRdb's copy has only in-frame clones and leaves some out. The top ten hold over 3.5% of the sample, which has about 260,000 clones, just under 90% seen once. Sequencing was performed on PBMCs or T cells enriched from blood (not recorded which). These TCRs come from a woman aged 25 to 39 with acute COVID-19.

The V call is TRBV13, the J call TRBJ2-7, with TRBD1 matching over 8 bases. Looked up from germline, CDR1 is PRHDT and CDR2 is FYEKMQ (reference sequence). This CDR3 has 14 residues. V gave up 5 bases and J gave up 2 bases; unmatched junction bases: 5. The CDR3 coding sequence is TGTGCCAGCAGCCTGCAACAGGGGGCCTACGAGCAGTACTTC. Residues: CASSLQQGAYEQYF.

The chain has TRBV12-3 or TRBV12-4 and TRBJ2-7; D not resolved. The CDR3 is 12 residues long. V shed 6 bases and J shed 2 bases, with 8 bases lying between them. The CDR3 DNA follows: TGTGCCAGCAGGAGGAGCCCCTACGAGCAGTACTTC. This encodes CASRRSPYEQYF.

The CDR3 sequence is CATSAGLETQYF. In DNA form, the CDR3 reads TGTGCCACCAGTGCAGGATTGGAGACCCAGTACTTC. This chain joins TRBV24-1 and TRBJ2-5; D ambiguous. Trimming took 5 bases from V and 5 from J, leaving 8 bases between them. The CDR3 covers 12 residues. Germline CDR1 reads KGHDR; CDR2 reads SFDVKD.

This clone was seen just once. V usage is TRBV14 and J usage is TRBJ2-5; D unclear. The V and J ends lost 0 bases and 1 base respectively, with 9 bases between them. The CDR3 runs to 15 residues. Per the germline V gene, CDR1 is SGHDN and CDR2 is FVKESK. The CDR3 nucleotides are TGTGCCAGCAGCCAAGACGGTACGAGCCAAGAGACCCAGTACTTC. Translation gives CASSQDGTSQETQYF. Full variable domain (outside the CDR3, taken from reference TRBV14 and TRBJ2-5): EAGVTQFPSHSVIEKGQTVTLRCDPISGHDNLYWYRRVMGKEIKFLLHFVKESKQDESGMPNNRFLAERTGGTYSTLKVQPAELEDSGVYFCASSQDGTSQETQYFGPGTRLLVL.

This chain links TRBV20-1 with TRBJ1-2, with a tentative D call TRBD1 (6 bases). Germline-derived CDR1 and CDR2 are DFQATT and SNEGSKA (reference sequence). V was clipped by 3 bases and J by 5 bases, with 19 bases between them. The length of the CDR3 is 15 residues. This CDR3 is CSASEPAGAEYGYTF. CDR3 coding DNA: TGCAGTGCTAGTGAGCCCGCGGGGGCTGAGTATGGCTACACCTTC.

The CDR3 is CASSSTSGYNEQFF. CDR3 sequence (DNA): TGTGCCAGCAGTTCCACTAGCGGGTACAATGAGCAGTTCTTC. The rearrangement links TRBV28 to TRBJ2-1, with TRBD2 matching over 9 bases. V was clipped by 4 bases and J by 4 bases; unmatched bases: 2. The CDR3 runs 14 residues. Germline-derived CDR1 and CDR2 are MDHEN and SYDVKM.

This chain uses TRBV5-1 with TRBJ2-7; a weak D match, TRBD1 (5 bases). Trimming pared 4 bases from V and 2 bases from J, leaving 7 bases between. The CDR3 covers 12 residues. Germline-derived CDR1 and CDR2 are SGHRS and YFSETQ. CDR3 sequence (DNA): TGCGCCAGCAGCCAGGGAACCTACGAGCAGTACTTC. Its protein is CASSQGTYEQYF.

The V and J genes are TRBV24-1 and TRBJ2-3; 9 bases fit TRBD2. Germline assignment: CDR1 KGHDR and CDR2 SFDVKD. The CDR3 contains 15 residues. V was pared by 4 bases and J by 1 base, with 2 bases of the junction left unmatched. The DNA of the CDR3 is TGTGCCACCAGTGACCGACTAGCGGGCACAGATACGCAGTATTTT. This codes for CATSDRLAGTDTQYF.

The CDR3 DNA reads as TGTGCCAGCAGCCGACTAGCGGCAACATCCCCAATCCCTGAGCAGTTCTTC. Residues: CASSRLAATSPIPEQFF. J is TRBJ2-1 and V is TRBV6-2 or TRBV6-3; 9 bases map to TRBD2. V lost 6 bases and J lost 9; bases outside the gene matches: 18. Per the germline V gene, CDR1 is MNHEY and CDR2 is SVGEGT. The CDR3 is 17 residues long.

The V gene is TRBV7-2, the J gene TRBJ1-3, with 7 bases aligning to TRBD1. Germline V gene lookup returns CDR1 SGHTA and CDR2 FQGNSA. Losses at the gene ends were 4 bases for V and 0 bases for J; bases not matched to a gene: 6. CDR3 size: 16 residues. The DNA of the CDR3 is TGTGCCAGCAGCTCCCCGGGACAGCACTCTGGAAACACCATATATTTT. This translates into CASSSPGQHSGNTIYF. The full variable domain, rest sourced from reference TRBV7-2 and TRBJ1-3, is GAGVSQSPSNKVTEKGKDVELRCDPISGHTALYWYRQSLGQGLEFLIYFQGNSAPDKSGLPSDRFSAERTGGSVSTLTIQRTQQEDSAVYLCASSSPGQHSGNTIYFGEGSWLTVV.

The chain uses TRBV7-3 and TRBJ2-3; 9 bases align to TRBD1. This CDR3 spans 15 amino acids. Germline V gene sequence: CDR1 SGHTA, CDR2 FQGTGA. V was clipped by 0 bases and J by 3 bases; unmatched bases: 1. CDR3 loop: CASSLTGTGTDTQYF. Here the CDR3 DNA reads TGTGCCAGCAGCTTAACGGGGACAGGGACAGATACGCAGTATTTT. The full variable domain, rest sourced from reference TRBV7-3 and TRBJ2-3, is GAGVSQTPSNKVTEKGKYVELRCDPISGHTALYWYRQSLGQGPEFLIYFQGTGAADDSGLPNDRFFAVRPEGSVSTLKIQRTERGDSAVYLCASSLTGTGTDTQYFGPGTRLTVL.

This chain joins TRBV28 and TRBJ1-3; no firm D call. The CDR3 has 12 amino acids. Germline V CDR1 and CDR2: MDHEN, SYDVKM. Trimming shortened V by 6 bases and J by 2 bases, and 5 bases separated the two germline ends. This CDR3 is CASSPPGNTIYF. The CDR3, as DNA: TGTGCCAGCAGCCCTCCTGGAAACACCATATATTTT.

This clone has a single count. The genes are TRBV5-8 and TRBJ2-4; D is possibly TRBD1 (6 bases). V was trimmed by 4 bases and J by 3 bases, leaving 11 bases between them. The CDR3 is 14 amino acids. The germline CDR1 and CDR2 sequences are SGHTS and YDEGEE. CDR3 sequence (DNA): TGTGCCAGCAGCAGTCGGACAGACAAAAACATTCAGTACTTC. Protein: CASSSRTDKNIQYF.

This sequence joins TRBV30 and TRBJ1-5, with D uncertain. The germline V gene has CDR1 GTSNPN and CDR2 SVGIG (reference sequence). V lost 0 bases, J lost 0 bases, and 6 bases lay in between. This CDR3 spans 14 amino acids. CDR3 coding DNA: TGTGCCTGGAGTGTATACAATAGCAATCAGCCCCAGCATTTT. It codes for CAWSVYNSNQPQHF.

As to this clone: One junction end disagrees with the germline gene, perhaps due to a read error. V is TRBV5-1 and J is TRBJ2-7; TRBD2 aligns across 9 bases. The CDR3 runs to 14 residues. Germline CDR1 is SGHRS and CDR2 is YFSETQ. CDR3 bases: TGCGCCAGCAGATTGGGACTAGCTCACGACGAGCAGTACTTC. This codes for CASRLGLAHDEQYF.

V usage is TRBV5-5 and J usage is TRBJ1-5, with D possibly being TRBD1 (6 bases). V was shortened by 5 bases and J by 1 base, with 10 bases between the two germline ends. CDR3 length: 14 residues. CDR1 SGHKS and CDR2 YYEKEE come from the germline V gene (reference sequence). DNA of the CDR3: TGTGCCAGCAGTCCGGACAGCAGCAATCAGCCCCAGCATTTT. It codes for CASSPDSSNQPQHF.

The chain recombines TRBV7-2 with TRBJ2-7; D perhaps matches TRBD1 (5 bases). The germline gives CDR1 SGHTA, CDR2 FQGNSA. This CDR3 region has 15 residues. V lost 1 base, J lost 3 bases, and 13 bases lay in between. CDR3 coding DNA: TGTGCCAGCAGCTTAGAAGGGGCCGGTAGCTACGAGCAGTACTTC. Protein: CASSLEGAGSYEQYF.